The text below deals with one T cell receptor beta chain. Antigen: not known. The record originates from a study of T-cell reconstitution after alpha-beta-depleted transplantation in children. During its preparation, the TCRbeta library received unique molecular identifiers. TCRdb fed the PCR reads into MiXCR, producing one record per CDR3 protein. The sample has hundreds of thousands of distinct CDR3 sequences, approximately 13% seen once. The CDR3 runs to 17 residues. Germline V lookup: CDR1 DFQATT, CDR2 SNEGSKA (reference sequence). Trimming took 3 bases from V and 0 from J; bases not matched to a gene: 9. Study outcomes and limitations: T-cell counts and diversity at one year following transplant were attributed mainly to newly produced T cells.

The sample consisted of PBMCs, mostly from graft donor cells, taken 360 days after TCRalphabeta/CD19-depleted stem cell transplant. This sequence was found in a male patient aged 10-17 years who had a stem cell transplant for acute myeloid leukemia, so the T cells may come from the graft donor. This chain connects TRBV20-1 to TRBJ2-7; 12 nucleotides match TRBD2. This CDR3 is CSASDPRLAGVSYEQYF. In nucleotides, the CDR3 is TGCAGTGCTAGTGATCCCCGACTAGCGGGGGTCTCCTACGAGCAGTACTTC.